One and the same sample provided the 32 T cell receptor beta chains below, sequenced in a study of human T cells and chemical hapten exposure. Time point given: patch test 1, 2 weeks after DPC sensitization. The treatment is: therapeutic diphenylcyclopropenone sensitization with weekly scalp DPC. TCRdb itself ran the RACE reads through MiXCR, one entry per CDR3 protein. Of a few hundred thousand distinct CDR3 sequences detected, nearly 5% appear once; the ten largest clones hold approximately 2.1%. The source was whole blood, collected in connection with sensitization to the hapten diphenylcyclopropenone (DPC). These receptors originate from a woman between 50 and 59 years old with alopecia areata. Some clones in this sample may be carry-over from other donors' samples.

This clonotype was recorded many times. The chain joins TRBV12-3 or TRBV12-4 to TRBJ2-1; D ambiguous. The CDR3 consists of 12 residues. V was clipped by 3 bases and J by 10 bases, with 10 bases between them. CDR3: CASSFPGREQFF. The DNA for the CDR3 is TGTGCCAGCAGTTTTCCAGGACGAGAGCAGTTCTTC.

This clonotype was recorded many times. The rearrangement uses TRBV7-2 and TRBJ1-4; 9 bases align to TRBD1. Per the germline V gene, CDR1 is SGHTA and CDR2 is FQGNSA. J lost 9 bases, V lost 5 bases, and 10 bases had no gene match. The CDR3 is 15 amino acids. The CDR3 region has the DNA TGTGCCAGCAGCCCTATACAGGGGGCGCATAAAAAACTGTTTTTT. Its protein is CASSPIQGAHKKLFF. The full variable domain, completed using reference TRBV7-2 and TRBJ1-4, is GAGVSQSPSNKVTEKGKDVELRCDPISGHTALYWYRQSLGQGLEFLIYFQGNSAPDKSGLPSDRFSAERTGGSVSTLTIQRTQQEDSAVYLCASSPIQGAHKKLFFGSGTQLSVL.

V is TRBV29-1 and J is TRBJ1-2; D ambiguous. CDR1 SQVTM and CDR2 ANQGSEA come from the germline V gene. V dropped 5 bases and J dropped 2 bases, with 6 bases sitting between them. The CDR3 runs 11 residues. CDR3 sequence (DNA): TGCAGCGTTTTGGTCAACTATGGCTACACCTTC. Translation: CSVLVNYGYTF.

The V and J genes are TRBV7-2 and TRBJ2-2; TRBD2 might be the D (5 bases). Germline-derived CDR1 and CDR2 are SGHTA and FQGNSA. V lost 5 bases to trimming and J lost 2 bases, with 15 bases between them. The CDR3 has 16 residues. The CDR3 reads CASSPREGYNTGELFF. The DNA for the CDR3 is TGTGCCAGCAGCCCGCGTGAGGGATACAACACCGGGGAGCTGTTTTTT.

Many counts were recorded for this clonotype. The chain is built from TRBV7-2 and TRBJ2-5; D assignment may be TRBD1 or TRBD2 (5 bases each). V shed 1 base and J shed 4 bases, with 10 bases lying between them. The germline CDR1 and CDR2 sequences are SGHTA and FQGNSA. This CDR3 has 14 amino acids. CDR3 coding DNA: TGTGCCAGCAGCTTAGGGGGCCGGGGAGAGACCCAGTACTTC. Its protein product is CASSLGGRGETQYF.

This clonotype was seen more than once but under ten times. V and J are TRBV9 and TRBJ2-2; D possibly uses TRBD1 or TRBD2 (5 bases each). Per the germline V gene, CDR1 is SGDLS and CDR2 is YYNGEE. The length of the CDR3 is 15 residues. The ends were cut back, 5 bases at V and 1 base at J, with 12 bases in the middle. In DNA, the CDR3 is TGTGCCAGCAGTGAGTGGGGGAGGAACACCGGGGAGCTGTTTTTT. Translated: CASSEWGRNTGELFF.

This clonotype was seen many times. This chain connects TRBV6-2 or TRBV6-3 to TRBJ2-7; TRBD1 agrees at 8 bases. V was clipped by 6 bases and J by 2 bases; unmatched bases: 3. The CDR3 spans 13 residues. CDR1 MNHEY and CDR2 SVGEGT come from the germline V gene. The CDR3 DNA is TGTGCCAGCAGCCGGGACAGGCCCTACGAGCAGTACTTC. Its protein product is CASSRDRPYEQYF.

The sample holds many counts of this clonotype. The chain joins TRBV4-1 to TRBJ1-2, with 9 bases identical to TRBD1. The CDR3 is 15 amino acids. V shed 5 bases and J 5 bases; nucleotides not matched to a gene: 9. The V gene's germline CDR1 is MGHRA and CDR2 YSYEKL. The CDR3: CASSAEGQGLYGYTF. The DNA for the CDR3 is TGCGCCAGCAGCGCAGAGGGACAGGGTCTATATGGCTACACCTTC.

This clonotype was observed at least ten times. The chain couples TRBV29-1 to TRBJ2-5; TRBD2 might be the D (6 bases). V dropped 4 bases and J dropped 4 bases, with 13 bases sitting between them. The CDR3 consists of 13 residues. Germline values: CDR1 SQVTM, CDR2 ANQGSEA. The CDR3 region is CSVVGTERETQYF. The CDR3 region has the DNA TGCAGCGTTGTAGGGACTGAAAGAGAGACCCAGTACTTC. Full variable domain (missing parts from reference TRBV29-1 and TRBJ2-5): SAVISQKPSRDICQRGTSLTIQCQVDSQVTMMFWYRQQPGQSLTLIATANQGSEATYESGFVIDKFPISRPNLTFSTLTVSNMSPEDSSIYLCSVVGTERETQYFGPGTRLLVL.

This clonotype came up a few times. This chain links TRBV6-5 with TRBJ2-5; 10 nucleotides match TRBD2. CDR1 and CDR2 from the germline V gene are MNHEY and SVGAGI. CDR3 size: 14 residues. V gave up 6 bases and J gave up 5 bases; unmatched junction bases: 6. The CDR3: CASSPIAGGETQYF. In DNA, the CDR3 is TGTGCCAGCAGCCCTATAGCGGGAGGTGAGACCCAGTACTTC.

The rearrangement uses TRBV5-6 and TRBJ1-5, with 11 nucleotides matching TRBD1. V was clipped by 2 bases and J by 6 bases; unmatched bases: 4. The CDR3 consists of 15 residues. CDR1 is SGHDT and CDR2 is YYEEEE in the germline V gene. The chain's CDR3 is CASSFGQGAGQPQHF. CDR3 coding DNA: TGTGCCAGCAGCTTCGGACAGGGGGCCGGTCAGCCCCAGCATTTT. Combining the CDR3 with reference TRBV5-6 and TRBJ1-5 gives the whole variable domain DAGVTQSPTHLIKTRGQQVTLRCSPKSGHDTVSWYQQALGQGPQFIFQYYEEEERQRGNFPDRFSGHQFPNYSSELNVNALLLGDSALYLCASSFGQGAGQPQHFGDGTRLSIL.

Details on this clonotype: One base away lies a much larger clone, so this may be a sequencing read error. The rearrangement links TRBV29-1 to TRBJ1-5; no clear D. Per the germline V gene, CDR1 is SQVTM and CDR2 is ANQGSEA. Trimming cost V 5 bases and J 4 bases, with 12 bases left between them. This CDR3 comprises 13 residues. CDR3 coding DNA: TGCAGCGTTCTACTGGGAATGAATCAGCCCCAGCATTTT. Protein sequence: CSVLLGMNQPQHF.

The CDR3 DNA reads as TGCGCCAGCAGCCAAGAAGGGGGGGCGGCGAATTCACCCCTCCACTTT. Its protein product is CASSQEGGAANSPLHF. The chain links TRBV4-1 to TRBJ1-6, with TRBD1 as a possible D gene (6 bases). The CDR3 consists of 16 residues. The ends were cut back, 0 bases at V and 7 bases at J, with 13 bases in the middle. In germline, CDR1 is MGHRA, CDR2 YSYEKL.

The V gene is TRBV7-2, the J gene TRBJ1-6, with D maybe TRBD1 (5 bases). V dropped 5 bases and J dropped 9 bases, with 17 bases sitting between them. CDR3 size: 15 residues. Germline CDR1 reads SGHTA; CDR2 reads FQGNSA. The CDR3 loop is CASSRDGNKGSPLHF. The CDR3 DNA follows: TGTGCCAGCAGCCGGGACGGAAATAAAGGTTCACCCCTCCACTTT. Full variable domain (remainder filled in from reference TRBV7-2 and TRBJ1-6): GAGVSQSPSNKVTEKGKDVELRCDPISGHTALYWYRQSLGQGLEFLIYFQGNSAPDKSGLPSDRFSAERTGGSVSTLTIQRTQQEDSAVYLCASSRDGNKGSPLHFGNGTRLTVT.

V usage is TRBV19 and J usage is TRBJ1-6, with D perhaps TRBD1 (6 bases). Trimming pared 4 bases from V and 10 bases from J, leaving 17 bases between. Germline CDR1 LNHDA, CDR2 SQIVND (reference sequence). This CDR3 comprises 15 residues. The CDR3 protein is CASSTRQEGGSPLHF. The CDR3 DNA is TGTGCCAGTAGTACAAGACAGGAAGGAGGATCACCCCTCCACTTT.

V is TRBV5-1 and J is TRBJ2-5; the D is unclear. The V and J ends lost 3 bases and 3 bases respectively, with 9 bases between them. The CDR3 is made up of 13 amino acids. The germline V gene encodes CDR1 SGHRS and CDR2 YFSETQ. The CDR3 bases are TGCGCCAGCAGCTCGGACGGAAAAGAGACCCAGTACTTC. Amino acid sequence: CASSSDGKETQYF.

This chain joins TRBV2 and TRBJ2-1; 7 nucleotides agree with TRBD2. From germline, CDR1 is SNHLY and CDR2 FYNNEI. This CDR3 has 15 amino acids. J lost 1 base, V lost 3 bases, and 3 bases had no gene match. The CDR3 nucleotides are TGTGCCAGCAGTGAGGTGGGGGGGTCCTACAATGAGCAGTTCTTC. Translation gives CASSEVGGSYNEQFF.

The chain carries TRBV20-1 and TRBJ2-5; TRBD2 aligns across 7 bases. CDR1 DFQATT and CDR2 SNEGSKA come from the germline V gene (reference sequence). CDR3 length: 12 residues. The V and J ends lost 6 bases and 4 bases, in that order; junction bases with no gene match: 5. CDR3 sequence (DNA): TGCAGTGCAGGGTCTAGCGGAGAGACCCAGTACTTC. Translation: CSAGSSGETQYF.

This clonotype was counted at least ten times. This chain connects TRBV7-9 to TRBJ1-1; TRBD1 might be the D (6 bases). CDR1 is SEHNR, CDR2 FQNEAQ, per germline (reference sequence). This CDR3 is 14 amino acids long. V lost 1 base and J 4 bases, leaving 10 bases between the germline ends. CDR3 nucleotide sequence: TGTGCCAGCAGCTTAGGAGGGGGTAGCACTGAAGCTTTCTTT. It translates to CASSLGGGSTEAFF.

This clonotype has at least ten counts. The chain employs TRBV5-1 and TRBJ1-2; the match to TRBD1 covers 8 bases. Germline V gene sequence: CDR1 SGHRS, CDR2 YFSETQ. V dropped 0 bases and J dropped 3; count of bases not matched to a gene: 1. The CDR3 sequence is 14 residues long. CDR3 DNA sequence: TGCGCCAGCAGCTTGGGACAGGGGCACTATGGCTACACCTTC. Its protein is CASSLGQGHYGYTF.

This clonotype was seen a few times. V is TRBV7-2 and J is TRBJ2-3; D unresolved. The CDR3 has 14 residues. Germline lookup yields CDR1 SGHTA and CDR2 FQGNSA. Trimming pared 1 base from V and 2 bases from J, leaving 7 bases between. The CDR3, as DNA: TGTGCCAGCAGCTTAGAGGGTAACACAGATACGCAGTATTTT. This encodes CASSLEGNTDTQYF. Filled out from reference TRBV7-2 and TRBJ2-3, the complete variable domain reads GAGVSQSPSNKVTEKGKDVELRCDPISGHTALYWYRQSLGQGLEFLIYFQGNSAPDKSGLPSDRFSAERTGGSVSTLTIQRTQQEDSAVYLCASSLEGNTDTQYFGPGTRLTVL.

This clonotype was observed a few times. V is TRBV28 and J is TRBJ1-2; maybe TRBD1 (6 bases). The CDR3 length is 13 residues. V was clipped by 3 bases and J by 6 bases, with 11 bases between them. Looked up from germline, CDR1 is MDHEN and CDR2 is SYDVKM. This chain's CDR3 is CASSLGGRDGYTF. The CDR3 DNA is TGTGCCAGCAGTTTGGGGGGGCGCGATGGCTACACCTTC.

This clonotype has a count of ten or more. The chain is built from TRBV10-2 and TRBJ1-5; no definite D call. The CDR3 is made up of 15 amino acids. The V gene lost 5 bases and the J gene lost 3 bases, with 14 bases spanning the gap. Germline values: CDR1 WSHSY, CDR2 SAAADI. Here the CDR3 DNA reads TGCGCCAGCAGTTCCGGGGAGGGCCCCAATCAGCCCCAGCATTTT. As protein: CASSSGEGPNQPQHF.

This clonotype has a handful of counts. The chain employs TRBV7-9 and TRBJ1-2, with 10 bases that match TRBD1. The CDR3 runs 14 residues. Germline trimming cut 5 bases from V and 6 bases from J; bases unmatched to any gene: 6. Germline-derived CDR1 and CDR2 are SEHNR and FQNEAQ (reference sequence). For the CDR3, the DNA is TGTGCCAGCAGCCATGGACAGGGGGTCCATGGCTACACCTTC. Protein sequence: CASSHGQGVHGYTF.

The sample holds many counts of this clonotype. A much larger clone lies one base from this, so it may be a read error. V and J are TRBV6-5 and TRBJ2-1, with D possibly being TRBD2 (6 bases). This CDR3 contains 11 residues. The V end was cut by 6 bases, the J end by 9 bases, with 9 bases between. Germline lookup yields CDR1 MNHEY and CDR2 SVGAGI. Here the CDR3 reads CASSRGSEQFF. CDR3 DNA sequence: TGTGCCAGCAGCCGGGGGAGTGAGCAGTTCTTC.

The table lists this clonotype with many counts. The chain has TRBV29-1 and TRBJ2-5, with D possibly TRBD2 on 7 matching bases. Germline lookup yields CDR1 SQVTM and CDR2 ANQGSEA. CDR3 length equals 14 residues. V lost 6 bases to trimming and J lost 4 bases, with 18 bases between them. The DNA for the CDR3 is TGCAGCGTGGGGGCGGGAGTGCGGCCAGAGACCCAGTACTTC. This codes for CSVGAGVRPETQYF.

In this sample, this clonotype turned up a few times. This rearrangement joins TRBV5-6 to TRBJ2-3, with D possibly TRBD2 on 6 matching bases. Per germline, CDR1 SGHDT and CDR2 YYEEEE. Trimming took 3 bases from V and 5 from J, leaving 19 bases between them. This CDR3 region has 16 residues. The CDR3 region has the DNA TGTGCCAGCAGCTGGGGGGTAGGCGGTCGTCAAGATACGCAGTATTTT. Translation gives CASSWGVGGRQDTQYF. The variable domain in full, completed from reference TRBV5-6 and TRBJ2-3, reads DAGVTQSPTHLIKTRGQQVTLRCSPKSGHDTVSWYQQALGQGPQFIFQYYEEEERQRGNFPDRFSGHQFPNYSSELNVNALLLGDSALYLCASSWGVGGRQDTQYFGPGTRLTVL.

This clonotype has ten or more counts. The chain carries TRBV20-1 and TRBJ2-1; 9 bases align to TRBD2. The length of the CDR3 is 15 residues. Trimming cost V 3 bases and J 7 bases; bases outside gene matches: 10. Germline CDR1 DFQATT, CDR2 SNEGSKA (reference sequence). CDR3 sequence: CSARARTSALNEQFF. CDR3 in DNA: TGCAGTGCTAGGGCCCGGACTAGCGCTTTGAATGAGCAGTTCTTC.

This clonotype was recorded many times. The V gene is TRBV29-1, the J gene TRBJ1-4; the D gene is possibly TRBD1 (5 bases). CDR1 and CDR2 from the germline V gene are SQVTM and ANQGSEA. Deletions cut 2 bases from V and 1 base from J, with 5 bases between. The CDR3 is made up of 13 amino acids. CDR3: CSVERGTNEKLFF. CDR3 DNA sequence: TGCAGCGTTGAAAGGGGAACTAATGAAAAACTGTTTTTT.

This clonotype was detected many times. The genes are TRBV7-9 and TRBJ2-1; no clear D gene. V was pared by 5 bases and J by 8 bases, with 7 bases between. This CDR3 is 11 amino acids long. Germline V gives CDR1 SEHNR, CDR2 FQNEAQ (reference sequence). The CDR3 is CASSRLDEQFF. In DNA form, the CDR3 reads TGTGCCAGCAGCCGCCTCGATGAGCAGTTCTTC.

This clonotype was found many times. The genes are TRBV7-9 and TRBJ1-1; D uncertain. Trimming cost V 5 bases and J 6 bases, with 10 bases left between them. Germline values: CDR1 SEHNR, CDR2 FQNEAQ (reference sequence). This CDR3 region has 12 residues. The CDR3 reads CASSPNYPEAFF. DNA of the CDR3: TGTGCCAGCAGCCCGAACTACCCTGAAGCTTTCTTT.

This clonotype appeared a few times. This chain joins TRBV29-1 and TRBJ2-7, with D perhaps matching TRBD1 or TRBD2 (6 bases each). Germline lookup yields CDR1 SQVTM and CDR2 ANQGSEA. Trimming shortened V by 3 bases and J by 2 bases, and 11 bases separated the two germline ends. The CDR3 has 13 amino acids. CDR3 nucleotides: TGCAGCGTTGAGCGGGACACCCCCTACGAGCAGTACTTC. It encodes CSVERDTPYEQYF.